This TCR beta chain is drawn from a study of graft-versus-host responses after intestinal transplantation. At the level of the study: Each recipient received anti-thymocyte globulin induction, then tacrolimus and steroids for 2 to 4 years.

Of note for this clone: The target antigen is unknown.

Method: immunoSEQ multiplex PCR; TCRdb's copy keeps in-frame clones and lacks some. The sample holds around 110,000 clones, around nine tenths seen once. General observations from the study: Circulating GvH clone levels at their peak were associated with HvG declines (early post-transplant). GvH clones detected in recipient marrow included some appearing first in ileum or blood. Subjects displaying graft-donor T cell macrochimerism possessed elevated graft-versus-host to host-versus-graft clonal ratios inside allografts.

This clonotype originated in a human donor who received an intestinal transplant. This material consisted of unstimulated CD4+ T cells sorted from spleen or lymph node cells, taken before intestinal transplant.

The CDR3 region is CASRSGPRDTGELFF. The DNA of the CDR3 is TGTGCCAGCAGGTCAGGGCCTCGAGACACCGGGGAGCTGTTTTTT. The chain couples TRBV6-6 to TRBJ2-2, with TRBD1 as a possible D gene (5 bases). The CDR3 contains 15 residues. Germline V gene sequence: CDR1 MNHNY, CDR2 SVGAGI (reference sequence). V lost 6 bases and J lost 3, with 14 bases in between.